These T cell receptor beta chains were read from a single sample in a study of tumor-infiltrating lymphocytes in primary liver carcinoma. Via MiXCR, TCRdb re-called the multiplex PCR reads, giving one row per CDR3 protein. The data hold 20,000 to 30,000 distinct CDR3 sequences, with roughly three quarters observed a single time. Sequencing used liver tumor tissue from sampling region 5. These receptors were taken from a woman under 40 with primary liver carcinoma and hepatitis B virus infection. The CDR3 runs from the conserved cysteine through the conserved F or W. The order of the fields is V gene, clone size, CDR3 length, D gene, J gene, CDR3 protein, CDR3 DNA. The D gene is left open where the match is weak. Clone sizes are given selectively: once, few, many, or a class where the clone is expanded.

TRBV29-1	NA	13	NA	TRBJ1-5	CSAESGANQPQHF	TGCAGTGCTGAATCAGGGGCCAATCAGCCCCAACATTTT
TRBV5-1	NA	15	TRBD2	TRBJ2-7	CASSFSSGHTYEQYF	TGCGCCAGCAGCTTTTCTAGCGGTCATACCTACGAGCAGTACTTC
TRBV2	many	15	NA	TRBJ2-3	CASSSGTASTDTQYF	TGTGCCAGCAGTTCCGGGACGGCTAGCACAGATACGCAGTATTTT
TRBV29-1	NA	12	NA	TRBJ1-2	CNVVPWGSGYTF	TGCAACGTTGTACCATGGGGCAGCGGCTACACCTTC
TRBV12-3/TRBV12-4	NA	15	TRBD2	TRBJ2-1	CASSLSGASGLEQLF	TGTGCCAGTAGCCTGTCCGGGGCTAGCGGACTTGAGCAGCTCTTC
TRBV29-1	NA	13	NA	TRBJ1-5	CTLESGANQPQHF	TGCACCCTTGAATCAGGGGCCAATCAGCCTCAGCATTTT
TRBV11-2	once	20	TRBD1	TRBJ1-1	CASRARDRGRKRWSNTEAFF	TGTGCAAGCAGGGCTCGGGACAGGGGGCGCAAGAGATGGAGTAATACTGAAGCTTTCTTT
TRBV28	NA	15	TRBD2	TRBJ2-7	CASSLSGRVPYGQYF	TGTGCCAGCAGTCTTAGCGGGAGGGTTCCCTACGGGCAGTACTTC
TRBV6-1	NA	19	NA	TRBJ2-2	CASSEKLPGGAANTGELFF	TGTGCCAGTAGTGAAAAGCTTCCCGGGGGCGCCGCGAACACCGGGGAGCTGTTTTTT
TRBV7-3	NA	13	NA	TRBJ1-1	CASSPYLNTETFF	TGTGCTAGCAGCCCCTATTTGAACACTGAAACTTTCTTT
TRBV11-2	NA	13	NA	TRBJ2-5	CASTLVLEETQYF	TGTGCCAGCACCTTAGTTCTGGAAGAGACCCAGTACTTC
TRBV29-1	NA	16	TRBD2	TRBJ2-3	CSASRASGSGSDMQYF	TGCAGCGCCTCCCGGGCTAGCGGGAGTGGATCTGATATGCAGTATTTT
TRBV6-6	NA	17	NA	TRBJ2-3	CAISYQTGPRRTDTKCF	TGTGCCATCAGTTACCAGACCGGACCTCGACGCACAGATACGAAGTGTTTT
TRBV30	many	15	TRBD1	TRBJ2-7	CAWSLGTGGSYEQYF	TGTGCCTGGAGTCTTGGGACAGGGGGCTCCTACGAGCAGTACTTC
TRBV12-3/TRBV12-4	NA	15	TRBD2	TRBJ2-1	CASSLSGTSGLKQLF	TGTGCCAGCAGCCTGTCCGGGACTAGCGGACTCAAGCAGCTCTTC
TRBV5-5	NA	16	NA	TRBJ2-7	CASSITYRQVSYEQYF	TGTGCCAGCAGCATTACCTACCGACAGGTTTCCTACGAGCAGTATTTC
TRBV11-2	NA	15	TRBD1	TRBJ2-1	CARSNEGRGYNEQFF	TGTGCCAGGAGCAACGAGGGCAGGGGGTACAATGAGCAGTTCTTC
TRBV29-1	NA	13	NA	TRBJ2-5	CRVEVGAQEIQYF	TGCCGCGTTGAGGTGGGGGCCCAGGAGATCCAGTACTTC
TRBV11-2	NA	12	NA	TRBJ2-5	CASSLGSEIQYF	TGTGCCAGCAGCTTAGGGTCAGAGATTCAGTACTTC
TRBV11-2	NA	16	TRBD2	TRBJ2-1	CASSSRPGGRIYKQFF	TGTGCCAGCAGCTCGCGCCCCGGCGGGAGGATCTATAAGCAGTTCTTC
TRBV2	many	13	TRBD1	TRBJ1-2	CAGRDRVVYGYTF	TGTGCCGGCCGGGACAGGGTGGTTTATGGCTACACCTTC
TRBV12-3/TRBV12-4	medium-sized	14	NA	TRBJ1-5	CASSPTGFTQPQHF	TGTGCCAGCAGCCCAACAGGGTTTACTCAGCCCCAGCATTTT
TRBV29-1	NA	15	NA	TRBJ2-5	CSVTTRGLCIGTQYF	TGCAGCGTTACCACACGGGGGCTTTGCATTGGGACCCAATACTTC
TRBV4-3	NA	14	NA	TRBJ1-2	CASRAELEIYDYTF	TGCGCCAGCCGCGCTGAGTTGGAGATCTATGATTACACCTTC
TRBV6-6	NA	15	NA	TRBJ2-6	CASYLGRGRANVLTF	TGTGCCAGCTACCTCGGACGGGGTAGGGCCAACGTCCTAACTTTC
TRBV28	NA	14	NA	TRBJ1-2	CASSYPGNNYGCIF	TGTGCCAGCAGTTACCCCGGTAACAACTATGGCTGCATCTTC
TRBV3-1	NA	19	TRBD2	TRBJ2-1	CASSQEPSGRFLVSNEQFF	TGTGCCAGCAGCCAAGAACCTAGCGGGAGGTTCTTGGTTAGCAATGAGCAGTTCTTC
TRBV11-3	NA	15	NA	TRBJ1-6	CATSFKWSYNTPLRF	TGTGCCACCAGCTTTAAGTGGAGCTATAATACACCCCTCCGCTTT